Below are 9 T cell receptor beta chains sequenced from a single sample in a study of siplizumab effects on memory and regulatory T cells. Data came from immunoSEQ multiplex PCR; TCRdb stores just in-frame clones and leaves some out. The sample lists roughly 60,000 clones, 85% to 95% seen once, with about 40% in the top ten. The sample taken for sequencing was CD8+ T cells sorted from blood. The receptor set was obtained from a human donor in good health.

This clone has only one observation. The CDR3 sequence: CASSPRNTDTQYF. DNA for the CDR3: TGTGCCAGCAGCCCCCGCAACACAGATACGCAGTATTTT. The rearrangement joins TRBV9 to TRBJ2-3; D gene ambiguous. Trimming stripped 4 bases from V and 2 bases from J, with 8 bases between. The germline CDR1 and CDR2 sequences are SGDLS and YYNGEE. This CDR3 is 13 amino acids long.

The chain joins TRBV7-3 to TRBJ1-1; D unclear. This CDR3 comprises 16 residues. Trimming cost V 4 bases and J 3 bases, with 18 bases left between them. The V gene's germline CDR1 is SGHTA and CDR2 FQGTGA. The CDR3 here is CASSYPKRVSDTEAFF. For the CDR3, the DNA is TGTGCCAGCAGCTATCCTAAGAGAGTTTCGGACACTGAAGCTTTCTTT.

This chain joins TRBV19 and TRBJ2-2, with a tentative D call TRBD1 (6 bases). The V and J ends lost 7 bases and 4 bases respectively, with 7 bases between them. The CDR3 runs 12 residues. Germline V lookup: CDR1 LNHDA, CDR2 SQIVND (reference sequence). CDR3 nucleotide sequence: TGTGCCAGTAAAGGGGGCACCGGGGAGCTGTTTTTT. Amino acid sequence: CASKGGTGELFF.

The CDR3 spells CASGGARVEAFF. The CDR3 DNA reads TGTGCCAGCGGGGGCGCCAGAGTTGAAGCTTTCTTT. J is TRBJ1-1 and V is TRBV28, with D perhaps TRBD1 (6 bases). V gave up 8 bases and J gave up 7 bases, with 14 bases separating them. The CDR3 runs to 12 residues. From germline, CDR1 is MDHEN and CDR2 SYDVKM.

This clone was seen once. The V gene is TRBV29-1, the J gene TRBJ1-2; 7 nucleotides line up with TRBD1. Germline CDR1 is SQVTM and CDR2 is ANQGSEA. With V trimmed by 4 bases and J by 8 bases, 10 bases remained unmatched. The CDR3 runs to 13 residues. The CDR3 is CSVVETGSGGYTF. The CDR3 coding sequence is TGCAGCGTTGTAGAGACAGGGTCTGGAGGCTACACCTTC. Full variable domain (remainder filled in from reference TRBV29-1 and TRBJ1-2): SAVISQKPSRDICQRGTSLTIQCQVDSQVTMMFWYRQQPGQSLTLIATANQGSEATYESGFVIDKFPISRPNLTFSTLTVSNMSPEDSSIYLCSVVETGSGGYTFGSGTRLTVV.

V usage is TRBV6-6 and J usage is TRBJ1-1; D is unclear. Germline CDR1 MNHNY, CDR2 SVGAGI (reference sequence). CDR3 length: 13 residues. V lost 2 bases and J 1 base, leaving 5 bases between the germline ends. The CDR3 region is CASSYRQNTEAFF. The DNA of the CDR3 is TGTGCCAGCAGTTACCGACAGAACACTGAAGCTTTCTTT.

CDR3 residues: CASSVEGLNEQFF. In nucleotides, the CDR3 is TGTGCCAGCAGCGTTGAAGGGCTCAATGAGCAGTTCTTC. V usage is TRBV9 and J usage is TRBJ2-1, with D uncertain. V was clipped by 2 bases and J by 6 bases, with 9 bases between them. Germline CDR1 is SGDLS and CDR2 is YYNGEE. The CDR3 totals 13 residues.

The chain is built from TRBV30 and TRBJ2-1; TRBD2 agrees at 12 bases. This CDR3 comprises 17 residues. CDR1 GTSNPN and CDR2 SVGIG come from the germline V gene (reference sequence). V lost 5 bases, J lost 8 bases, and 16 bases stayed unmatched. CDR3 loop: CAWAPGLAGPSSDEQFF. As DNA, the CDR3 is TGTGCCTGGGCCCCGGGACTAGCGGGTCCCTCTTCGGATGAGCAGTTCTTC.

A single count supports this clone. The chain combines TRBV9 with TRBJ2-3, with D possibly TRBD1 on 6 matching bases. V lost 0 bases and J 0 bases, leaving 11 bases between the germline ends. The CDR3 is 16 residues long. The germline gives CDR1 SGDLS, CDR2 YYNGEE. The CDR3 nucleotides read TGTGCCAGCAGCGTAGGTCTCAGGGGCAGCACAGATACGCAGTATTTT. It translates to CASSVGLRGSTDTQYF.